This TCR beta chain is from a study of blood T cell repertoires in COVID-19. Study in general: Acute and convalescent COVID-19 samples came from the United States, Italy and Spain. PBMCs, B-cell-depleted T cells, or T cells provided the cDNA or gDNA that made up the material.

This CDR3 is 14 amino acids long. CDR1 is LNHDA, CDR2 SQIVND, per germline (reference sequence). The ends were cut back, 5 bases at V and 4 bases at J, with 13 bases in the middle. Only in-frame clones appear in the TCRdb table, and some are missing; sequencing was by immunoSEQ multiplex PCR. The sample includes a few hundred thousand clones, roughly 90% of them seen just once. Material for sequencing was peripheral blood. The sequence was obtained from a woman aged 60-70 years with COVID-19, enrolled during active disease. The chain couples TRBV19 to TRBJ2-3, with D tentatively TRBD1 (6 bases). CDR3: CASSGGALADTQYF. CDR3 DNA sequence: TGTGCCAGTAGTGGGGGCGCCTTGGCAGATACGCAGTATTTT.